The rows below give T cell receptor beta chains drawn from one sample of a study of T cell changes during pregnancy in multiple sclerosis. Sequencing was performed with immunoSEQ multiplex PCR; in TCRdb, only in-frame clones are kept and a portion is missing. The top ten clones hold 9.5% of a sample with 55,000 to 80,000 clones, under 90% of them seen once. This specimen consisted of peripheral blood, obtained after pregnancy. The receptors here all came from a female donor in good health, enrolled as a control in a pregnancy study. CDR3s include the opening cysteine and the closing phenylalanine or tryptophan. Fields, in order: D gene, CDR3 length, J gene, clone size, V gene, CDR3 protein, CDR3 DNA. The D gene is left open where the match is weak. Size values are once, few and many counts, or a class for expanded clones, and some rows have none.

>TRBD1|15|TRBJ1-5|NA|TRBV5-5
CASSSGQGGNQPQHF
TGTGCCAGCAGCTCGGGACAGGGCGGGAATCAGCCCCAGCATTTT
>NA|15|TRBJ2-1|NA|TRBV5-1
CASSLGQGRGSEQFF
TGCGCCAGCAGCTTGGGGCAGGGAAGGGGCTCGGAGCAGTTCTTC
>NA|13|TRBJ2-3|NA|TRBV11-2
CASSLFNTDTQYF
TGTGCCAGCAGCTTATTCAACACAGATACGCAGTATTTT
>TRBD2|15|TRBJ2-7|NA|TRBV6-1
CASSAHSGSSYEQYF
TGTGCCAGCAGTGCCCATAGCGGGAGTTCCTACGAGCAGTACTTC
>TRBD2|15|TRBJ2-3|once|TRBV6-4
CASSDSAGGTDTRYF
TGTGCCAGCAGTGACTCGGCGGGGGGCACAGATACGCGGTATTTT
>NA|13|TRBJ1-5|NA|TRBV29-1
CSVVQGFGQPQHF
TGCAGCGTTGTCCAGGGGTTTGGTCAGCCCCAGCATTTT
>NA|15|TRBJ2-1|NA|TRBV30
CAWSVLTGPYNEQFF
TGTGCCTGGAGTGTCCTCACAGGGCCCTACAATGAGCAGTTCTTC
>TRBD1|15|TRBJ2-1|NA|TRBV4-3
CASSQEGTGYNEQFF
TGCGCCAGCAGCCAAGAGGGGACAGGGTACAATGAGCAGTTCTTC
>NA|13|TRBJ1-1|few|TRBV14
CASSQGHLREAFF
TGTGCCAGCAGCCAAGGTCACCTTAGGGAGGCTTTCTTT
>NA|12|TRBJ1-3|NA|TRBV30
CAWSPAGNTIYF
TGTGCCTGGAGTCCCGCTGGAAACACCATATATTTT
>TRBD1|14|TRBJ2-2|NA|TRBV6-5
CATQGTGGTGELFF
TGTGCCACCCAAGGGACAGGGGGTACCGGGGAGCTGTTTTTT
>TRBD2|15|TRBJ2-7|NA|TRBV6-5
CASSGGGSGQYEQYF
TGTGCCAGCAGCGGGGGGGGGAGCGGCCAATACGAGCAGTACTTC
>NA|13|TRBJ1-1|NA|TRBV27
CASSPYTNTEAFF
TGTGCCAGCAGTCCATACACGAACACTGAAGCTTTCTTT
>NA|13|TRBJ2-7|NA|TRBV10-3
CATNWGSRDEQYF
TGTGCCACCAATTGGGGCTCCCGGGACGAGCAGTACTTC
>NA|15|TRBJ2-2|NA|TRBV9
CASSVAGVNTGELFF
TGTGCCAGCAGCGTAGCCGGGGTGAACACCGGGGAGCTGTTTTTT
>NA|15|TRBJ1-1|NA|TRBV27
CASSLFSRGGTEAFF
TGTGCCAGCAGTTTATTCTCCAGGGGTGGCACTGAAGCTTTCTTT
>TRBD1|16|TRBJ1-5|NA|TRBV19
CASSMLGDRGNQPQHF
TGTGCCAGTAGTATGCTCGGGGACAGGGGGAACCAGCCCCAGCATTTT
>NA|14|TRBJ2-7|once|TRBV6-5
CASKRDSASYEQYF
TGTGCCAGCAAAAGGGATAGCGCCTCCTACGAGCAGTACTTC
>NA|13|TRBJ1-4|NA|TRBV10-1
CASSAGVNEKLFF
TGCGCCAGCAGTGCGGGAGTTAATGAAAAACTGTTTTTT
>TRBD2|15|TRBJ2-7|NA|TRBV9
CASSVDSGGADEQYF
TGTGCCAGCAGCGTAGACAGCGGGGGGGCCGACGAGCAGTACTTC
>TRBD2|15|TRBJ2-3|NA|TRBV6-4
CASSPGTSGTDTQYF
TGTGCCAGCAGCCCCGGGACTAGCGGCACAGATACGCAGTATTTT
>NA|16|TRBJ1-2|NA|TRBV2
CASSLLGGASNYGYTF
TGTGCCAGCAGCCTATTGGGGGGGGCCTCTAACTATGGCTACACCTTC
>TRBD1|13|TRBJ1-3|NA|TRBV10-3
CAVSGQEVNTIYF
TGTGCCGTCTCGGGACAGGAGGTCAACACCATATATTTT
>NA|14|TRBJ2-7|NA|TRBV5-6
CASSLLGSSYEQYF
TGTGCCAGCAGCTTGTTGGGCAGCTCCTACGAGCAGTACTTC
>NA|14|TRBJ2-7|NA|TRBV5-1
CASGEWGGLNEQYF
TGCGCCAGCGGGGAGTGGGGGGGCTTGAACGAGCAGTACTTC
>TRBD1|16|TRBJ1-1|NA|TRBV27
CASSSPWTGVDYEAFF
TGTGCCAGCAGTTCACCGTGGACAGGGGTAGATTATGAAGCTTTCTTT
>TRBD1|11|TRBJ2-7|NA|TRBV29-1
CSGGQGSEQYF
TGCAGCGGGGGACAGGGTAGCGAGCAGTACTTC
>NA|15|TRBJ1-1|NA|TRBV19
CASSIAPGQNTEAFF
TGTGCCAGTAGTATAGCGCCGGGACAAAACACTGAAGCTTTCTTT
>TRBD2|14|TRBJ2-1|few|TRBV6-6
CASTGLAASNEQFF
TGTGCCAGCACCGGACTAGCGGCCTCCAATGAGCAGTTCTTC
>NA|13|TRBJ1-2|NA|TRBV27
CASSGQSNYGYTF
TGTGCCAGCAGCGGACAGAGTAACTATGGCTACACCTTC
>NA|13|TRBJ2-1|NA|TRBV7-2
CASSPRTTSEQFF
TGTGCCAGCAGCCCCCGAACTACTAGCGAGCAGTTCTTC
>TRBD1|14|TRBJ2-4|NA|TRBV6-5
CASSPGTVKNIQYF
TGTGCCAGCAGCCCGGGGACAGTAAAAAACATTCAGTACTTC
>TRBD2|14|TRBJ2-7|NA|TRBV11-2
CASSFLAGGYEQYF
TGTGCCAGCAGCTTCCTAGCGGGAGGCTACGAGCAGTACTTC
>NA|11|TRBJ1-1|NA|TRBV20-1
CSASPGNEAFF
TGCAGTGCGAGCCCCGGTAATGAAGCTTTCTTT
>NA|14|TRBJ2-4|NA|TRBV11-2
CASSPTPTVSIQYF
TGTGCCAGCAGCCCTACCCCGACAGTATCCATTCAGTACTTC
>TRBD2|16|TRBJ2-1|NA|TRBV10-3
CAISGGLAGGPDEQFF
TGTGCCATCAGTGGGGGACTAGCGGGGGGGCCGGATGAGCAGTTCTTC
>TRBD1|16|TRBJ1-1|NA|TRBV5-4
CASSPGQGQGNTEAFF
TGTGCCAGCAGCCCTGGTCAAGGACAGGGGAACACTGAAGCTTTCTTT
>TRBD2|16|TRBJ2-2|NA|TRBV5-5
CASSSLAGAGAGELFF
TGTGCCAGCAGCTCTCTAGCGGGGGCCGGGGCCGGGGAGCTGTTTTTT
>NA|14|TRBJ2-2|once|TRBV2
CASRSGGSGGELFF
TGTGCCAGCAGGAGTGGAGGGTCTGGCGGGGAGCTGTTTTTT
>TRBD1|15|TRBJ2-7|NA|TRBV2
CASRAGQAPPYEQYF
TGTGCCAGCAGGGCTGGACAGGCTCCCCCCTACGAGCAGTACTTC
>NA|15|TRBJ1-3|NA|TRBV6-1
CATQALWGNGNTIYF
TGTGCCACCCAGGCGTTATGGGGCAATGGAAACACCATATATTTT
>TRBD2|15|TRBJ2-5|NA|TRBV9
CASSTPGGPGETQYF
TGTGCCAGCAGCACCCCGGGGGGGCCGGGAGAGACCCAGTACTTC
>TRBD1|14|TRBJ2-7|NA|TRBV13
CASTQEDRVYEQYF
TGTGCCAGCACTCAAGAGGACAGGGTCTACGAGCAGTACTTC
>NA|12|TRBJ2-5|NA|TRBV6-1
CASSEGRETQYF
TGTGCCAGCAGTGAAGGGCGGGAGACCCAGTACTTC
>NA|13|TRBJ1-5|NA|TRBV5-5
CASSLVWQQPQHF
TGTGCCAGCAGCTTGGTTTGGCAACAGCCCCAGCATTTT
>TRBD2|16|TRBJ2-4|NA|TRBV7-9
CASSLGTSGDLNIQYF
TGTGCCAGCAGCTTAGGGACTAGCGGGGACTTAAACATTCAGTACTTC